A selection of T cell receptor beta chains follows, all from one sample in a study of CD8 T cells in ankylosing spondylitis. Via MiXCR, TCRdb re-called the 5' RACE reads, giving one row per CDR3 protein. The data contain some 200,000 distinct CDR3 sequences, 6% to 8.5% of them seen just once; the ten biggest clones take up 13% to 15%. Sequenced sample: blood, either unsorted or a sorted T cell fraction (not recorded which). The source is a male donor with ankylosing spondylitis. Each CDR3 is given with its conserved first and last residue. Fields, in order: J gene, D gene, clone size, V gene, CDR3 protein, CDR3 DNA. A D gene is named only where the DNA matches it firmly. Some rows mark clone size as missing; the rest say once, few, many or name a class of expanded clone.

J gene: TRBJ2-2
D gene: -
clone size: many
V gene: TRBV9
CDR3 protein: CASSLRGGKGVNTGELFF
CDR3 DNA: TGTGCCAGCAGCCTGCGAGGAGGGAAGGGGGTTAACACCGGGGAGCTGTTTTTT

J gene: TRBJ1-5
D gene: -
clone size: -
V gene: TRBV6-2/TRBV6-3
CDR3 protein: CASSYGVVGNQPQHF
CDR3 DNA: TGTGCCAGCAGTTACGGCGTGGTGGGGAATCAGCCCCAGCATTTT

J gene: TRBJ2-3
D gene: -
clone size: -
V gene: TRBV3-1
CDR3 protein: CASSKQVGWSQTDTQYF
CDR3 DNA: TGTGCCTCCAGCAAGCAGGTCGGGTGGTCGCAGACGGATACGCAGTATTTT

J gene: TRBJ1-6
D gene: -
clone size: few
V gene: TRBV5-5
CDR3 protein: CASSLSHVVPLHF
CDR3 DNA: TGTGCCAGCAGCTTGTCACATGTAGTACCCCTCCACTTT

J gene: TRBJ2-4
D gene: -
clone size: many
V gene: TRBV19
CDR3 protein: CASTDSFLAKNIQYF
CDR3 DNA: TGTGCCAGTACGGACAGCTTTCTAGCCAAAAACATTCAGTACTTC

J gene: TRBJ1-2
D gene: -
clone size: few
V gene: TRBV6-2/TRBV6-3
CDR3 protein: CASSYSSWWGYTF
CDR3 DNA: TGTGCCAGCAGTTACTCGTCCTGGTGGGGCTACACCTTC

J gene: TRBJ2-1
D gene: TRBD2
clone size: many
V gene: TRBV9
CDR3 protein: CASSGGLAGSYNEQFF
CDR3 DNA: TGTGCCAGCAGCGGCGGACTAGCGGGCTCCTACAATGAGCAGTTCTTC

J gene: TRBJ2-2
D gene: -
clone size: few
V gene: TRBV24-1
CDR3 protein: CATRGQMNTGELFF
CDR3 DNA: TGTGCCACCCGTGGGCAGATGAACACCGGGGAGCTGTTTTTT

J gene: TRBJ2-5
D gene: -
clone size: many
V gene: TRBV7-9
CDR3 protein: CASSLGVRRETQYF
CDR3 DNA: TGTGCCAGCAGCTTAGGGGTCAGGAGGGAGACCCAGTACTTC

J gene: TRBJ2-2
D gene: -
clone size: -
V gene: TRBV19
CDR3 protein: CASSIEVGVGELFF
CDR3 DNA: TGTGCCAGTAGTATCGAGGTGGGAGTCGGGGAGCTGTTTTTT

J gene: TRBJ1-1
D gene: TRBD1
clone size: -
V gene: TRBV19
CDR3 protein: CASSPSSGTGAEAFF
CDR3 DNA: TGTGCCAGTAGTCCGTCTTCCGGGACAGGGGCCGAAGCTTTCTTT

J gene: TRBJ2-5
D gene: TRBD2
clone size: many
V gene: TRBV10-1
CDR3 protein: CASSESGGGIGETQYF
CDR3 DNA: TGCGCCAGCAGTGAGTCTGGCGGGGGAATCGGAGAGACCCAGTACTTC

J gene: TRBJ2-6
D gene: TRBD1
clone size: many
V gene: TRBV28
CDR3 protein: CASSPGQPSGANVLTF
CDR3 DNA: TGTGCCAGCAGCCCGGGACAGCCCTCTGGGGCCAACGTCCTGACTTTC

J gene: TRBJ2-1
D gene: TRBD2
clone size: many
V gene: TRBV4-1
CDR3 protein: CASSPAGGNNEQFF
CDR3 DNA: TGCGCCAGCAGTCCGGCGGGAGGGAACAATGAGCAGTTCTTC

J gene: TRBJ1-2
D gene: -
clone size: -
V gene: TRBV5-6
CDR3 protein: CASSLVPEDNYGYTF
CDR3 DNA: TGTGCCAGCAGCTTGGTTCCCGAAGATAACTATGGCTACACCTTC

J gene: TRBJ1-2
D gene: -
clone size: -
V gene: TRBV29-1
CDR3 protein: CSVAVHGWRGYTF
CDR3 DNA: TGCAGCGTTGCCGTACACGGTTGGCGAGGCTACACCTTC

J gene: TRBJ1-2
D gene: -
clone size: -
V gene: TRBV6-1
CDR3 protein: CAISDGQSYGYTF
CDR3 DNA: TGTGCCATTTCCGACGGACAGTCCTATGGCTACACCTTC

J gene: TRBJ1-5
D gene: TRBD1
clone size: many
V gene: TRBV12-3/TRBV12-4
CDR3 protein: CASSLRDRGPNQPQHF
CDR3 DNA: TGTGCCAGCAGCCTCCGGGACAGGGGTCCCAATCAGCCCCAGCATTTT

J gene: TRBJ2-2
D gene: TRBD2
clone size: many
V gene: TRBV5-1
CDR3 protein: CASSLASLAGNTGELFF
CDR3 DNA: TGCGCCAGCAGCTTGGCCTCGCTAGCGGGAAACACCGGGGAGCTGTTTTTT

J gene: TRBJ2-2
D gene: TRBD1
clone size: -
V gene: TRBV28
CDR3 protein: CASSLTGAGELFF
CDR3 DNA: TGTGCCAGCAGCTTGACAGGGGCCGGGGAGCTGTTTTTT

J gene: TRBJ2-7
D gene: -
clone size: -
V gene: TRBV14
CDR3 protein: CASSQVVLTVIPYEQYF
CDR3 DNA: TGTGCCAGCAGCCAAGTAGTTTTGACAGTCATTCCCTACGAGCAGTACTTC

J gene: TRBJ1-5
D gene: -
clone size: many
V gene: TRBV9
CDR3 protein: CASSVADGYQPQHF
CDR3 DNA: TGTGCCAGCAGCGTAGCGGACGGTTATCAGCCCCAGCATTTT

J gene: TRBJ1-3
D gene: -
clone size: -
V gene: TRBV2
CDR3 protein: CAILEAVPSGNTIYF
CDR3 DNA: TGTGCCATCCTGGAGGCGGTTCCCTCTGGAAACACCATATATTTT

J gene: TRBJ2-2
D gene: -
clone size: few
V gene: TRBV5-4
CDR3 protein: CASSLRTTGELFF
CDR3 DNA: TGTGCCAGCAGCTTGCGAACCACCGGGGAGCTGTTTTTT

J gene: TRBJ2-7
D gene: -
clone size: many
V gene: TRBV24-1
CDR3 protein: CATSNGKYEQYF
CDR3 DNA: TGTGCCACCAGTAACGGGAAGTACGAGCAGTACTTC

J gene: TRBJ2-7
D gene: -
clone size: -
V gene: TRBV7-8
CDR3 protein: CASSFPGGSYEQYF
CDR3 DNA: TGTGCCAGCAGCTTTCCCGGAGGATCCTACGAGCAGTACTTC

J gene: TRBJ2-3
D gene: -
clone size: few
V gene: TRBV11-2
CDR3 protein: CASSSPARGKDTQYF
CDR3 DNA: TGTGCCAGCAGCTCACCCGCGAGGGGAAAAGATACGCAGTATTTT

J gene: TRBJ2-3
D gene: -
clone size: few
V gene: TRBV27
CDR3 protein: CATNRGAGSTDTQYF
CDR3 DNA: TGTGCCACCAACCGGGGTGCGGGCAGCACAGATACGCAGTATTTT

J gene: TRBJ2-7
D gene: -
clone size: -
V gene: TRBV4-2
CDR3 protein: CASSQGRGSTYEQYF
CDR3 DNA: TGTGCCAGCAGCCAAGGACGGGGTTCAACCTACGAGCAGTACTTC

J gene: TRBJ1-2
D gene: -
clone size: many
V gene: TRBV27
CDR3 protein: CASSYTGTVYGYTF
CDR3 DNA: TGTGCCAGCAGTTACACCGGGACGGTCTATGGCTACACCTTC

J gene: TRBJ2-1
D gene: TRBD2
clone size: many
V gene: TRBV5-1
CDR3 protein: CASSLETSGWGYNEQFF
CDR3 DNA: TGCGCCAGCAGCTTGGAGACTAGCGGCTGGGGTTACAATGAGCAGTTCTTC

J gene: TRBJ2-7
D gene: -
clone size: once
V gene: TRBV12-3/TRBV12-4
CDR3 protein: CASSPALWQYF
CDR3 DNA: TGTGCCAGCAGCCCCGCCCTTTGGCAGTACTTC

J gene: TRBJ1-1
D gene: -
clone size: -
V gene: TRBV6-1
CDR3 protein: CASSEARRGGTEAFF
CDR3 DNA: TGTGCCAGCAGTGAAGCGCGAAGGGGTGGAACTGAAGCTTTCTTT

J gene: TRBJ1-4
D gene: -
clone size: many
V gene: TRBV20-1
CDR3 protein: CSARDGRVVEKLFF
CDR3 DNA: TGCAGTGCTAGAGACGGCAGGGTAGTTGAAAAACTGTTTTTT

J gene: TRBJ1-5
D gene: -
clone size: many
V gene: TRBV6-2/TRBV6-3
CDR3 protein: CASSYWRAANQPQHF
CDR3 DNA: TGTGCCAGCAGTTACTGGAGGGCGGCCAATCAGCCCCAGCATTTT

J gene: TRBJ1-4
D gene: -
clone size: many
V gene: TRBV3-1
CDR3 protein: CASSPGGWGTNEKLFF
CDR3 DNA: TGTGCCAGCAGCCCCGGTGGCTGGGGGACTAATGAAAAACTGTTTTTT

J gene: TRBJ2-3
D gene: TRBD1
clone size: many
V gene: TRBV20-1
CDR3 protein: CSIDRDPDTQYF
CDR3 DNA: TGCAGTATCGACAGGGACCCAGATACGCAGTATTTT

J gene: TRBJ1-1
D gene: -
clone size: many
V gene: TRBV7-9
CDR3 protein: CASSSGANTEAFF
CDR3 DNA: TGTGCCAGCAGCTCGGGGGCGAACACTGAAGCTTTCTTT

J gene: TRBJ1-1
D gene: TRBD1
clone size: many
V gene: TRBV7-2
CDR3 protein: CASSRRTGRGTEAFF
CDR3 DNA: TGTGCCAGCAGCCGACGGACAGGGCGAGGGACTGAAGCTTTCTTT

J gene: TRBJ2-1
D gene: TRBD2
clone size: -
V gene: TRBV7-6
CDR3 protein: CASSLLAGGRGDEQFF
CDR3 DNA: TGTGCCAGCAGCCTCCTAGCGGGGGGCCGAGGAGATGAGCAGTTCTTC

J gene: TRBJ2-1
D gene: -
clone size: many
V gene: TRBV7-9
CDR3 protein: CASSFSLESYNEQFF
CDR3 DNA: TGTGCCAGCAGCTTTTCCCTGGAGAGCTACAATGAGCAGTTCTTC

J gene: TRBJ2-2
D gene: -
clone size: -
V gene: TRBV7-2
CDR3 protein: CASSLVSGRTGELFF
CDR3 DNA: TGTGCCAGCAGCTTAGTCTCAGGTCGTACCGGGGAGCTGTTTTTT

J gene: TRBJ1-5
D gene: -
clone size: many
V gene: TRBV27
CDR3 protein: CASSLLAGSSQPQHF
CDR3 DNA: TGTGCCAGCAGTTTATTAGCAGGGTCGAGTCAGCCCCAGCATTTT

J gene: TRBJ2-7
D gene: -
clone size: -
V gene: TRBV2
CDR3 protein: CASSRVFDEQYF
CDR3 DNA: TGTGCCAGCAGTCGGGTTTTCGACGAGCAGTACTTC

J gene: TRBJ2-1
D gene: TRBD2
clone size: once
V gene: TRBV12-3/TRBV12-4
CDR3 protein: CASSFGGDMSSYNEQFF
CDR3 DNA: TGTGCCAGCAGTTTTGGGGGGGATATGAGCTCCTACAATGAGCAGTTCTTC

J gene: TRBJ1-1
D gene: -
clone size: many
V gene: TRBV4-3
CDR3 protein: CASSQGHVGGTEAFF
CDR3 DNA: TGCGCCAGCAGCCAAGGCCACGTGGGTGGCACTGAAGCTTTCTTT

J gene: TRBJ2-5
D gene: -
clone size: -
V gene: TRBV7-9
CDR3 protein: CASSSPRGRETQYF
CDR3 DNA: TGTGCCAGCAGCTCCCCCCGGGGGCGGGAGACCCAGTACTTC

J gene: TRBJ2-3
D gene: -
clone size: -
V gene: TRBV15
CDR3 protein: CATRADRRSADTQYF
CDR3 DNA: TGTGCCACCAGGGCCGATAGGAGGAGCGCCGATACGCAGTATTTT

J gene: TRBJ2-5
D gene: TRBD2
clone size: medium-sized
V gene: TRBV4-3
CDR3 protein: CASSQLAGQETQYF
CDR3 DNA: TGCGCCAGCAGCCAACTAGCGGGGCAAGAGACCCAGTACTTC

J gene: TRBJ1-2
D gene: -
clone size: many
V gene: TRBV9
CDR3 protein: CASSVGLGNYGYTF
CDR3 DNA: TGTGCCAGCAGCGTAGGTCTTGGTAACTATGGCTACACCTTC

J gene: TRBJ2-1
D gene: TRBD2
clone size: many
V gene: TRBV7-3
CDR3 protein: CASSPRRGDYNEQFF
CDR3 DNA: TGTGCCAGCAGCCCGAGGCGGGGGGACTACAATGAGCAGTTCTTC

J gene: TRBJ1-5
D gene: -
clone size: many
V gene: TRBV7-9
CDR3 protein: CASSLGNQPQHF
CDR3 DNA: TGTGCCAGCAGCTTGGGAAACCAGCCCCAGCATTTT

J gene: TRBJ2-1
D gene: -
clone size: many
V gene: TRBV7-8
CDR3 protein: CASSLTGPLQFF
CDR3 DNA: TGTGCCAGCAGCTTAACGGGACCACTCCAGTTCTTC

J gene: TRBJ1-1
D gene: -
clone size: -
V gene: TRBV29-1
CDR3 protein: CSVGWDTLSSVTEAFF
CDR3 DNA: TGCAGCGTTGGATGGGACACCCTAAGCTCAGTCACTGAAGCTTTCTTT

J gene: TRBJ2-1
D gene: TRBD2
clone size: -
V gene: TRBV19
CDR3 protein: CASSWAAGGHEQFF
CDR3 DNA: TGTGCCAGTAGCTGGGCGGCGGGAGGACATGAGCAGTTCTTC

J gene: TRBJ1-4
D gene: -
clone size: many
V gene: TRBV5-1
CDR3 protein: CASSPQQGLRYEKLFF
CDR3 DNA: TGCGCCAGCAGCCCACAACAGGGCTTAAGATATGAAAAACTGTTTTTT

J gene: TRBJ1-1
D gene: -
clone size: many
V gene: TRBV27
CDR3 protein: CASSLGGHGDGEAFF
CDR3 DNA: TGTGCCAGCAGTTTAGGAGGGCATGGGGATGGTGAAGCTTTCTTT

J gene: TRBJ2-3
D gene: -
clone size: few
V gene: TRBV4-3
CDR3 protein: CASSQDWNTLTDTQYF
CDR3 DNA: TGCGCCAGCAGCCAAGATTGGAACACTCTCACAGATACGCAGTATTTT

J gene: TRBJ2-6
D gene: -
clone size: -
V gene: TRBV6-2/TRBV6-3
CDR3 protein: CASSPGHLLSGANVLTF
CDR3 DNA: TGTGCCAGCAGCCCGGGACATCTCCTCTCTGGGGCCAACGTCCTGACTTTC

J gene: TRBJ2-3
D gene: -
clone size: many
V gene: TRBV4-2
CDR3 protein: CASSQGGQGTDTQYF
CDR3 DNA: TGTGCCAGCAGCCAAGGGGGACAAGGGACAGATACGCAGTATTTT